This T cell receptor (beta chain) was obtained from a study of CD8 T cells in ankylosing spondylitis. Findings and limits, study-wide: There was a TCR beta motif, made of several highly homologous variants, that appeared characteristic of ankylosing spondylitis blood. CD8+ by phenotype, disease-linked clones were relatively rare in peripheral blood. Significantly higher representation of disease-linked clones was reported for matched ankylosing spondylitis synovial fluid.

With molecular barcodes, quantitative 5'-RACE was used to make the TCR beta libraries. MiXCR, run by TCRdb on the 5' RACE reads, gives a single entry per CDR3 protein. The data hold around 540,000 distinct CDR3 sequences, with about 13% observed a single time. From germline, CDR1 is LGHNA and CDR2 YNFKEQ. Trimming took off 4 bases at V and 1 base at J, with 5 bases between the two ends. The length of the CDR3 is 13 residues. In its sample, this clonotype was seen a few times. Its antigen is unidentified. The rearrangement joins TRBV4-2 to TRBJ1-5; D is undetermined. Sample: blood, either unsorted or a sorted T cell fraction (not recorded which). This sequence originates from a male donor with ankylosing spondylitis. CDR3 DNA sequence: TGTGCCAGCAGCCCCCGAAGCAATCAGCCCCAGCATTTT. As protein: CASSPRSNQPQHF.